A single sample gave rise to the 15 T cell receptor beta chains below, sequenced in a study of a mutant IDH1 vaccine in newly diagnosed glioma. Their target antigens are unknown. Sequencing used immunoSEQ multiplex PCR; TCRdb keeps in-frame clones, though not all of them. The table lists 68,000 or so clones, more than 70% of them singletons. The sample's time point: week 35, safety follow-up. The vaccine gave 300 ug of a 20-mer mutant IDH1 peptide subcutaneously per dose. The input for sequencing was PBMCs, taken from a glioma patient whose treatment included an IDH1 peptide vaccine. The receptors derive from a man aged 18 to 29 with glioma.

This clone was observed a few times. CDR3 region: CASSECRRGSYTF. The CDR3 nucleotides read TGCGCCAGCAGTGAGTGTCGGAGGGGGAGCTACACCTTC. The chain couples TRBV10-1 to TRBJ1-2, with a weak D call TRBD1 (6 bases). In germline, CDR1 is WNHNN, CDR2 SYGVQD (reference sequence). The germline V and J ends were trimmed by 1 base and 9 bases, with 12 bases remaining between them. CDR3 length equals 13 residues.

V usage is TRBV10-1 and J usage is TRBJ2-5; 7 bases agree with TRBD2. This CDR3 contains 14 residues. With V trimmed by 1 base and J by 3 bases, 2 bases remained unmatched. Per the germline V gene, CDR1 is WNHNN and CDR2 is SYGVQD (reference sequence). CDR3 DNA sequence: TGCGCCAGCAGTGAGTGTCTAGCGGAAGAGACCCAGTACTTC. This gives the protein CASSECLAEETQYF.

The V call is TRBV7-8, the J call TRBJ2-5; D gene uncertain. V shed 4 bases and J shed 1 base, with 13 bases lying between them. The CDR3 totals 15 residues. Germline V gene sequence: CDR1 SGHVS, CDR2 FQNEAQ. CDR3 sequence: CASSSVDRPQETQYF. The CDR3 region has the DNA TGTGCCAGCAGCTCCGTGGATAGACCCCAAGAGACCCAGTACTTC.

The chain recombines TRBV6-4 with TRBJ1-2; 8 bases agree with TRBD1. Germline lookup yields CDR1 MRHNA and CDR2 SNTAGT. With V trimmed by 6 bases and J by 4 bases, 7 bases remained unmatched. This CDR3 is 14 amino acids long. DNA of the CDR3: TGTGCCAGCAGCCCTACCGGGACAGGCTATGGCTACACCTTC. Translation: CASSPTGTGYGYTF.

The V call is TRBV5-8, the J call TRBJ2-5; D is possibly TRBD2 (6 bases). The germline CDR1 and CDR2 sequences are SGHTS and YDEGEE. V lost 5 bases, J lost 2 bases, and 16 bases lay in between. This CDR3 contains 15 residues. The CDR3 spells CASRHGTAGQETQYF. CDR3 bases: TGTGCCAGCAGACACGGGACTGCGGGGCAAGAGACCCAGTACTTC.

This chain links TRBV6-5 with TRBJ1-2; 7 bases map to TRBD1. With V trimmed by 6 bases and J by 5 bases, 9 bases remained unmatched. The CDR3 extends over 14 amino acids. CDR1 and CDR2 from the germline V gene are MNHEY and SVGAGI. CDR3 bases: TGTGCCAGCAGCTCCGACAGGGTGGGGTATGGCTACACCTTC. Its translation: CASSSDRVGYGYTF.

The V call is TRBV19, the J call TRBJ2-7; D gene unclear. V was shortened by 9 bases and J by 0 bases, with 0 bases between the two germline ends. CDR1 is LNHDA, CDR2 SQIVND, per germline (reference sequence). The CDR3 totals 9 residues. The CDR3 spells CASSYEQYF. CDR3 DNA sequence: TGTGCCAGCTCCTACGAGCAGTACTTC.

In this sample, this clone turned up once. V is TRBV9 and J is TRBJ2-3; D is possibly TRBD1 (5 bases). This CDR3 spans 16 amino acids. V lost 2 bases to trimming and J lost 2 bases, with 15 bases between them. Germline CDR1 is SGDLS and CDR2 is YYNGEE. The CDR3 reads CASSVAGNPNTDTQYF. CDR3 coding DNA: TGTGCCAGCAGCGTCGCAGGGAATCCGAACACAGATACGCAGTATTTT.

The chain recombines TRBV19 with TRBJ1-5; 7 bases agree with TRBD1. Germline loops: CDR1 LNHDA, CDR2 SQIVND (reference sequence). Trimming cost V 7 bases and J 4 bases; bases outside gene matches: 7. The CDR3 runs 14 residues. Written as DNA, the CDR3 is TGTGCCAGTAACGTCGGCAGGGGGAATCAGCCCCAGCATTTT. This encodes CASNVGRGNQPQHF.

The chain employs TRBV7-2 and TRBJ1-2; 8 positions match TRBD1. Germline values: CDR1 SGHTA, CDR2 FQGNSA. The V gene end was trimmed by 5 bases and the J gene end by 13 bases; junction bases not matched to a gene: 9. The CDR3 runs to 12 residues. The CDR3 bases are TGTGCCAGCAGCCTAAGACAGGGGCGCTGCACCTTC. Its translation: CASSLRQGRCTF.

The rearrangement links TRBV25-1 to TRBJ1-4, with 7 bases that match TRBD1. The ends lost 5 bases at V and 7 bases at J; junction bases unmatched: 7. Germline loops: CDR1 MGHDK, CDR2 SYGVNS. CDR3 length: 14 residues. CDR3 in amino acids: CASSKGQVIEKLFF. CDR3 nucleotide sequence: TGTGCCAGCAGTAAAGGACAGGTGATTGAAAAACTGTTTTTT.

V is TRBV27 and J is TRBJ2-7; TRBD2 might be the D (5 bases). This CDR3 is 15 amino acids long. V was pared by 6 bases and J by 2 bases, with 17 bases between. Germline lookup yields CDR1 MNHEY and CDR2 SMNVEV (reference sequence). CDR3 coding DNA: TGTGCCAGCAGGCCCCTATTGGGAGAAGCCTACGAGCAGTACTTC. This sequence encodes CASRPLLGEAYEQYF.

V and J are TRBV7-9 and TRBJ2-2; TRBD1 matches at 7 bases. V trimming: 6 bases; J trimming: 4 bases; junction bases outside the gene matches: 8. This CDR3 has 15 amino acids. CDR1 SEHNR and CDR2 FQNEAQ come from the germline V gene (reference sequence). The CDR3 loop reads CASRPGTAFTGELFF. The CDR3 DNA is TGTGCCAGCAGGCCTGGGACAGCTTTCACCGGGGAGCTGTTTTTT.

The CDR3 coding sequence is TGTGCCAGTAGTATGAGGGGAAGTAGCAATCAGCCCCAGCATTTT. Protein product: CASSMRGSSNQPQHF. This sequence joins TRBV19 and TRBJ1-5; D is perhaps TRBD1 (5 bases). The V end lost 3 bases, the J end lost 0 bases, and 9 bases lay between the germline ends. Germline-derived CDR1 and CDR2 are LNHDA and SQIVND (reference sequence). This CDR3 has 15 amino acids.

The rearrangement links TRBV28 to TRBJ1-2, with TRBD1 matching over 9 bases. V lost 5 bases to trimming and J lost 2 bases; unmatched junction nucleotides: 3. The CDR3 length is 14 residues. Germline assignment: CDR1 MDHEN and CDR2 SYDVKM. The CDR3 coding sequence is TGTGCCAGCAGTAGGACAGGGGTAAACTATGGCTACACCTTC. This translates into CASSRTGVNYGYTF.